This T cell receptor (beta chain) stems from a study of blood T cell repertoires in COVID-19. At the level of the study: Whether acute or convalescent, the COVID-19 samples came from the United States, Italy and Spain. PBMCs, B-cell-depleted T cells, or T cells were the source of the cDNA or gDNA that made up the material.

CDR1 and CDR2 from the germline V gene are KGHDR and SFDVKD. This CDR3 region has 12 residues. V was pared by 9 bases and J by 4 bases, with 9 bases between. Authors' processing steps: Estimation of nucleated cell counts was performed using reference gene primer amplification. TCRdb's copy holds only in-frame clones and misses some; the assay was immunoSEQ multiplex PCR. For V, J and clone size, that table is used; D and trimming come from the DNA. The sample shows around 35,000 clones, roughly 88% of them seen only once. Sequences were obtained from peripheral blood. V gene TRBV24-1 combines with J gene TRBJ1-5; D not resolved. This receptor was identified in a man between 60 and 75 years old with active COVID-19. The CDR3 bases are TGTGCCACCCTGGAGGGTAATCAGCCCCAGCATTTT. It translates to CATLEGNQPQHF.